The subject of this entry is one TCR beta chain. Antigen: not known. Use of 60 Vbeta and 13 Jbeta primers characterized the PCR. The repertoire was sequenced with immunoSEQ multiplex PCR; TCRdb's copy has only in-frame clones and lacks some. The sample includes about 130,000 clones, approximately 81% seen only once; the top ten take approximately 4%. These data come from a study of cytomegalovirus exposure and HLA in healthy donors. Findings of the study overall: When analyzed later, a missense DCLRE1C variant was found to be linked to TCR beta V- and J-gene trimming. More clonal expansion characterized HLA-associated TCR beta chains than equally common others in a later analysis.

The CDR3 is 14 residues long. Germline values: CDR1 SGHAT, CDR2 FQNNGV. After removal of 5 bases from V and 3 bases from J, the junction contained 5 bases not matched to a gene. Source material: PBMCs. J is TRBJ2-7 and V is TRBV11-2; TRBD1 matches at 9 bases. The clonotype comes from a man aged 18-30 years in good health and CMV-seropositive. The CDR3 nucleotides are TGTGCCAGCAGCCCAGGGACAGGGAACTACGAGCAGTACTTC. This translates into CASSPGTGNYEQYF.